One and the same sample provided the 2 T cell receptor beta chains below, sequenced in a study of identical twins. TCRdb re-analysed the 5' RACE reads in MiXCR, keeping a single row per CDR3 protein. The table includes a few hundred thousand distinct CDR3 sequences, more than 8% detected once. This sample was shared with a second study, whose subject was yellow fever vaccine responses in identical twins.

The material sequenced was CD8+ T cells sorted from blood. Source of these receptors: a woman aged 18-30 years in good health.

CDR3 DNA: TGTGCCAGCAGGCCACAGGCGAACAATGAGCAGTTCTTC. Protein: CASRPQANNEQFF. The chain is built from TRBV19 and TRBJ2-1; the D gene is possibly TRBD1 (5 bases). Trimming took 9 bases from V and 5 from J, leaving 14 bases between them. Germline V gene data show CDR1 as LNHDA and CDR2 as SQIVND (reference sequence). The CDR3 spans 13 residues.

This clonotype was detected a few times. J is TRBJ2-7 and V is TRBV2; TRBD1 aligns across 7 bases. The germline V gene encodes CDR1 SNHLY and CDR2 FYNNEI. Trimming removed 8 bases from V and 5 bases from J; junction bases left unmatched: 15. This CDR3 is 15 amino acids long. The CDR3 sequence: CASSLPAGQVHEQYF. DNA for the CDR3: TGTGCCAGCTCCCTGCCCGCCGGACAGGTGCACGAGCAGTACTTC.